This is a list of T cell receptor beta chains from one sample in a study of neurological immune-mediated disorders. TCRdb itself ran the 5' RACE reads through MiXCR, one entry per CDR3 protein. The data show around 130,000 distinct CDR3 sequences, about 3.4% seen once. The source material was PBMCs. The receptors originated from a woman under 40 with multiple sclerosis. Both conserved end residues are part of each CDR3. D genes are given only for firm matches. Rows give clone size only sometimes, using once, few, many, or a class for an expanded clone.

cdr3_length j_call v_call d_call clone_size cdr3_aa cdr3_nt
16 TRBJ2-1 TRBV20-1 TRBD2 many CSARDLAGESYNEQFF TGCAGTGCTAGAGATCTGGCGGGAGAATCCTACAATGAGCAGTTCTTC
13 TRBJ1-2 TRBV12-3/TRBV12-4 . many CASSSGPRYGYTF TGTGCCAGCAGCTCCGGTCCCCGCTATGGCTACACCTTC
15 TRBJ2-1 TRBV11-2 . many CASSLLGSGDNEQFF TGTGCCAGCAGCTTACTCGGGAGCGGCGACAATGAGCAGTTCTTC
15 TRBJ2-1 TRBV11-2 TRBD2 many CASSLSAGGWDEQFF TGTGCCAGCAGCTTATCAGCGGGGGGTTGGGATGAGCAGTTCTTC
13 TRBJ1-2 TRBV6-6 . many CASSTDNNYGYTF TGTGCCAGCAGTACCGACAATAACTATGGCTACACCTTC
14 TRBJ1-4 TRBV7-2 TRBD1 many CASSTQGGLEKLFF TGTGCCAGCAGCACACAGGGGGGTTTAGAAAAACTGTTTTTT
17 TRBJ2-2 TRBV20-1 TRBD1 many CSARDSRQGASAGELFF TGCAGTGCTAGAGATTCTAGACAGGGCGCAAGCGCCGGGGAGCTGTTTTTT
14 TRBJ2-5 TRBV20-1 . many CSAGPGPPQETQYF TGCAGTGCTGGCCCGGGACCACCCCAAGAGACCCAGTACTTC
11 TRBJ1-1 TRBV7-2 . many CASSETMGAFF TGTGCCAGCAGCGAAACTATGGGGGCTTTCTTT
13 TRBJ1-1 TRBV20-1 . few CSASSVGNTEAFF TGCAGTGCTAGCTCCGTGGGGAACACTGAAGCTTTCTTT
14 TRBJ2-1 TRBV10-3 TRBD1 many CATRGQGRGGEQFF TGTGCCACCCGGGGACAGGGGAGGGGTGGTGAGCAGTTCTTC
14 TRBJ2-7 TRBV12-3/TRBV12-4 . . CASSLSHAPYEQYF TGTGCCAGCAGTTTGAGCCACGCTCCCTACGAGCAGTACTTC
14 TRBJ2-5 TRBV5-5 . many CASSFTGKEETQYF TGTGCCAGCAGCTTCACAGGGAAGGAAGAGACCCAGTACTTC
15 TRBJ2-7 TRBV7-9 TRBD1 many CASSPLSTGAYEQYF TGTGCCAGCAGCCCACTTTCGACAGGGGCCTACGAGCAGTACTTC
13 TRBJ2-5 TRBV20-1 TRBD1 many CSAPDRGRETQYF TGCAGTGCTCCCGACAGGGGGCGGGAGACCCAGTACTTC
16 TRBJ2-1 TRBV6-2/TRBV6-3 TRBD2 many CASRLSSGSSYNEQFF TGTGCCAGCAGATTATCTAGCGGGAGCTCCTACAATGAGCAGTTCTTC
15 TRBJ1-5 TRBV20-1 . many CSAKKRQYSNQPQHF TGCAGTGCCAAAAAGAGACAGTATAGCAATCAGCCCCAGCATTTT
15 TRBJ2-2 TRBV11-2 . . CASSLVQAFPGELFF TGTGCCAGCAGCTTAGTGCAGGCGTTCCCCGGGGAGCTGTTTTTT
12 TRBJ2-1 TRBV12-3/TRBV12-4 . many CASSRVLDEQFF TGTGCCAGCAGTCGCGTACTGGATGAGCAGTTCTTC
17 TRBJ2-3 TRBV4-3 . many CASSQDNMGGSTDTQYF TGCGCCAGCAGCCAAGACAACATGGGGGGTAGCACAGATACGCAGTATTTT
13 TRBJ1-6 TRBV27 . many CASSIEQVSPLHF TGTGCCAGCAGTATCGAACAGGTTTCACCCCTCCACTTT
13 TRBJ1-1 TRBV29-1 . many CSVELTGGAEAFF TGCAGCGTTGAGTTGACGGGGGGCGCGGAAGCTTTCTTT
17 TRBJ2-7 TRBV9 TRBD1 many CASSVGPGQGFSYEQYF TGTGCCAGCAGCGTGGGGCCGGGACAGGGCTTCTCCTACGAGCAGTACTTC
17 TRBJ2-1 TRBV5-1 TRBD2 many CASSLSLAGSSYNEQFF TGCGCCAGCAGCTTGAGCTTAGCGGGGAGCTCCTACAATGAGCAGTTCTTC
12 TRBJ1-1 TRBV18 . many CASSLTGPEAFF TGTGCCAGCTCACTTACAGGCCCTGAAGCTTTCTTT
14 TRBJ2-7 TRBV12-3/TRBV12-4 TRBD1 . CASRTGTGSYEQYF TGTGCCAGCAGGACCGGGACAGGTTCTTACGAGCAGTACTTC
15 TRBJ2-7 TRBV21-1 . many CASSKGLAGRYEQYF TGTGCCAGCAGCAAAGGCTTAGCGGGCCGCTACGAGCAGTACTTC
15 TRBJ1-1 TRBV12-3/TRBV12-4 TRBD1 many CASSWGQAMNTEAFF TGTGCCAGCAGTTGGGGACAGGCCATGAACACTGAAGCTTTCTTT
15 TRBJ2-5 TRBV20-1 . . CSANVGGYGMETQYF TGCAGTGCTAATGTCGGAGGGTACGGTATGGAGACCCAGTACTTC
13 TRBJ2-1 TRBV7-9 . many CASSLVGGDEQFF TGTGCCAGCAGCTTAGTGGGGGGCGATGAGCAGTTCTTC
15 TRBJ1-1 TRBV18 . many CASSPSLKGGTEAFF TGTGCCAGCTCACCATCGTTAAAGGGCGGAACGGAAGCTTTCTTT
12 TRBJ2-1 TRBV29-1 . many CSVEAQGTEQFF TGCAGCGTTGAAGCACAGGGTACTGAGCAGTTCTTC
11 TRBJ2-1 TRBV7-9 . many CASSLHNEQFF TGTGCCAGCAGCTTACATAATGAGCAGTTCTTC
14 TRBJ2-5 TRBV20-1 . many CSARAPGPVLTQYF TGCAGTGCTAGAGCCCCGGGCCCGGTCTTGACCCAGTACTTC
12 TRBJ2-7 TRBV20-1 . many CSARTPTYEQYF TGCAGTGCTAGGACACCTACCTACGAGCAGTACTTC
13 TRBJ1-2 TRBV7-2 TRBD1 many CASSADRGYGYTF TGTGCCAGCAGCGCCGACAGGGGGTATGGCTACACCTTC
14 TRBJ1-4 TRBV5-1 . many CASSPERYNEKLFF TGCGCCAGCAGCCCGGAAAGGTATAATGAAAAACTGTTTTTT
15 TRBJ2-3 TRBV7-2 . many CASSIGVASTDTQYF TGTGCCAGCAGTATCGGAGTTGCGAGCACAGATACGCAGTATTTT
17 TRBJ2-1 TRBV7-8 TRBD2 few CASSSGLAGGLYNEQFF TGTGCCAGCAGCTCGGGACTAGCGGGAGGGTTATACAATGAGCAGTTCTTC
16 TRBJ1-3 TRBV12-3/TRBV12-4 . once CASSRQLPASGNNIYF TGTGCCAGCAGCAGACAGCTCCCTGCCTCTGGAAACAACATATATTTC
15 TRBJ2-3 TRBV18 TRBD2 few CASSPSIAGSDTQYF TGTGCCAGCTCACCATCTATAGCGGGATCAGATACGCAGTATTTT
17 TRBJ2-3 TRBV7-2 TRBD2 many CASSFKASGRGEDTQYF TGTGCCAGCAGCTTCAAAGCTAGCGGGAGGGGGGAAGATACGCAGTATTTT
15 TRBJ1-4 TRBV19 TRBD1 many CASCEQGATNEKLFF TGTGCCAGTTGCGAACAGGGGGCAACTAATGAAAAACTGTTTTTT
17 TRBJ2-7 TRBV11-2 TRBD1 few CASSHPSGTGRKYEQYF TGTGCCAGCAGCCACCCTTCCGGGACAGGCAGAAAATACGAGCAGTACTTC
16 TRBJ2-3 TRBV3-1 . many CASSPLAGTSTDTQYF TGTGCCAGCAGCCCCCTGGCGGGAACTAGCACAGATACGCAGTATTTT
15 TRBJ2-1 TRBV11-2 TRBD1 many CASSPGRGRSNEQFF TGTGCCAGCAGCCCCGGCAGGGGGCGAAGCAATGAGCAGTTCTTC
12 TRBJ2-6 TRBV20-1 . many CSASAGLGVLTF TGCAGTGCTAGTGCGGGTCTTGGCGTCCTGACTTTC
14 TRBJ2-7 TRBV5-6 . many CASSRTAQSYEQYF TGTGCCAGCAGCCGGACAGCCCAGTCCTACGAGCAGTACTTC
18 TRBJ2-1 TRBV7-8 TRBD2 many CASSSSAGVIPSYNEQFF TGTGCCAGCAGCTCTTCAGCGGGGGTAATCCCCTCCTACAATGAGCAGTTCTTC
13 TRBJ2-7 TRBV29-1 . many CSVETGSPYEQYF TGCAGCGTTGAAACAGGGTCCCCCTACGAGCAGTACTTC
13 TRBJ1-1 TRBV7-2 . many CASSSQANTEAFF TGTGCCAGCAGCTCACAAGCGAACACTGAAGCTTTCTTT
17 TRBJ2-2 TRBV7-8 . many CASSPRSGTVNTGELFF TGTGCCAGCAGCCCCCGTTCCGGGACCGTAAACACCGGGGAGCTGTTTTTT
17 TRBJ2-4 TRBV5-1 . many CASSRTADPLAKNIQYF TGCGCCAGCAGCAGAACGGCAGACCCCCTAGCCAAAAACATTCAGTACTTC
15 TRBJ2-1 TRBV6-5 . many CASGPGRGLYNEQFF TGTGCCAGCGGTCCTGGACGGGGGCTTTACAATGAGCAGTTCTTC
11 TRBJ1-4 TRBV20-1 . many CSASRGEKLFF TGCAGTGCTAGTCGAGGGGAAAAACTGTTTTTT
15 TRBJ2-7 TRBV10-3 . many CAISDRQDLSYEQYF TGTGCCATCAGTGATCGACAGGACTTGTCCTACGAGCAGTACTTC
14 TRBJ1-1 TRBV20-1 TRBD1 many CSAEGRTGGTEAFF TGCAGTGCCGAGGGGAGGACAGGGGGCACTGAAGCTTTCTTT
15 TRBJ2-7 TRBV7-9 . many CASSTIRISTDEQYF TGTGCCAGCAGCACGATTAGGATTTCCACGGACGAGCAGTACTTC
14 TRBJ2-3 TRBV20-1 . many CSASLTASTDTQYF TGCAGTGCTAGCCTCACAGCTAGCACAGATACGCAGTATTTT
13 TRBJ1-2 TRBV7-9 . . CASNSSSTGGYTF TGTGCCAGCAACTCCAGTTCCACGGGTGGCTACACCTTC